This T cell receptor (beta chain) stems from a study of breast tumors, draining lymph nodes, adjacent tissues. Samples came from axillary lymph nodes draining the breast cancer. Overall study results and limits: Luminal-like breast cancer showed significantly higher tumor–nontumor repertoire similarity than basal-like. Tumor repertoires ranked between lymph nodes and nontumor tissue in diversity, with V and J gene preferences. The lymph node origin of tumor T cells was framed as consistent with a hypothesis, not demonstrated. Findings are consistent with lymph node origin and intratumoral expansion of most tumor T cells.

Worth noting for this clonotype: Antigen unknown.

CDR3 length: 14 amino acids. V was pared by 6 bases and J by 3 bases, with 12 bases between. CDR1 is PRHDT, CDR2 FYEKMQ, per germline (reference sequence). TCRdb independently ran MiXCR on the multiplex PCR reads; one entry per CDR3 protein. The sample has approximately 130,000 distinct CDR3 sequences, about 20% seen once; the top ten hold roughly 2%. V usage is TRBV13 and J usage is TRBJ2-1; no reliable D call. Sample: axillary lymph node tissue. This TCR came from a female donor with breast cancer. Some clones in this sample may be carry-over from other donors' samples. The CDR3 sequence: CASSISWDYNEQFF. Here the CDR3 DNA reads TGTGCCAGCAGTATCAGCTGGGACTACAATGAGCAGTTCTTC. Full variable domain (remainder filled in from reference TRBV13 and TRBJ2-1): AAGVIQSPRHLIKEKRETATLKCYPIPRHDTVYWYQQGPGQDPQFLISFYEKMQSDKGSIPDRFSAQQFSDYHSELNMSSLELGDSALYFCASSISWDYNEQFFGPGTRLTVL.